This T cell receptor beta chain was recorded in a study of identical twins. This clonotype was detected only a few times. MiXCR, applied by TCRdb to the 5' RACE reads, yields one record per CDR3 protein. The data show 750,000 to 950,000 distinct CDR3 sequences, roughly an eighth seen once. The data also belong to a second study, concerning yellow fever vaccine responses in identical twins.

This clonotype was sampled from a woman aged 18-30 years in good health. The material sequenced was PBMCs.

CDR3 region: CASSLVLAGKNTGELFF. The CDR3 DNA reads TGCGCCAGCAGCTTGGTGTTAGCGGGAAAGAACACCGGGGAGCTGTTTTTT. This chain links TRBV5-1 with TRBJ2-2; 8 bases line up with TRBD2. The trim removed 0 bases at V and 1 base at J, leaving 5 bases unmatched. This CDR3 region has 17 residues. Germline V CDR1 and CDR2: SGHRS, YFSETQ. Full variable domain (missing parts from reference TRBV5-1 and TRBJ2-2): KAGVTQTPRYLIKTRGQQVTLSCSPISGHRSVSWYQQTPGQGLQFLFEYFSETQRNKGNFPGRFSGRQFSNSRSEMNVSTLELGDSALYLCASSLVLAGKNTGELFFGEGSRLTVL.